Given below is one TCR beta chain in context. The antigen is unknown. The junction departs from germline at one end; a sequencing error may be responsible. The sample originates from a study of T cell repertoires in cytomegalovirus infection. TCRdb independently ran MiXCR on the reads; one entry per CDR3 protein. The sample yields some 920,000 distinct CDR3 sequences, 30% to 40% seen once. The CDR3 extends over 11 amino acids. The germline V gene encodes CDR1 MGHRA and CDR2 YSYEKL. V usage is TRBV4-1 and J usage is TRBJ1-1; the D is unclear. Specimen: cultured CD8+ T cells from PBMCs, collected from culture after CMV antigen stimulation. The clonotype was recovered from a human donor in good health (CMV status not recorded). Some clones in this sample may be carry-over from other donors' samples. The CDR3 DNA reads TGTGCCAGCAGCCAAGATAAAGTAGCTTTCTTT. Its translation is CASSQDKVAFF.